The source of this T cell receptor beta chain is a study of response to subunit inactivated influenza vaccine. Findings of the study overall: Few additional T cells are recruited per seasonal influenza vaccination, authors suggested.

In the case of this clonotype: The antigen remains undetermined.

TCRdb re-derived calls from the RT-PCR reads in MiXCR, one entry per CDR3 protein. Of around 180,000 distinct CDR3 sequences listed, around 9% were seen once; the top ten hold roughly a tenth. The sequence was collected from a man aged 45 to 65 who received an inactivated influenza vaccine. This specimen consisted of non-naive T cells sorted from PBMCs, obtained on the day of vaccination.

The CDR3 sequence: CATSTSTGGGIHSPLHF. The CDR3 region has the DNA TGTGCCACCAGCACAAGTACAGGTGGGGGGATCCATTCACCCCTCCACTTT. The rearrangement links TRBV15 to TRBJ1-6; D may be TRBD1 (5 bases). The germline V and J ends were trimmed by 4 bases and 8 bases, with 21 bases remaining between them. The CDR3 extends over 17 amino acids. Germline V gene data show CDR1 as LNHNV and CDR2 as YYDKDF (reference sequence).